This T cell receptor beta chain was captured in a study of T cells in Graves' hyperthyroidism and ophthalmopathy. Researchers took RNA transcripts and amplified the TCR beta CDR3 regions from them. Carried out on the TCR CDR3, a first-round RT-PCR used the HTBI primer set. TCRdb independently ran MiXCR on the multiplex PCR reads; one entry per CDR3 protein. This sample has 500,000 to 600,000 distinct CDR3 sequences, with around 42% found just once. The germline CDR1 and CDR2 sequences are DFQATT and SNEGSKA (reference sequence). V gave up 1 base and J gave up 0 bases, with 16 bases separating them. The CDR3 contains 16 residues. A word on this clonotype: Its antigen is unidentified.

Study findings and constraints: A model using 13 V-J features told ophthalmopathy apart from stable hyperthyroidism.

This TCR was recovered from a woman aged 18-30 years with Graves' hyperthyroidism. Sequences were obtained from peripheral blood or thyroid tissue (not recorded which). The V gene is TRBV20-1, the J gene TRBJ2-7, with a weak D call TRBD1 (5 bases). The CDR3 coding sequence is TGCAGTGCTAGAGCTAGGTGGACACGAAGCTCCTACGAGCAGTACTTC. Protein: CSARARWTRSSYEQYF.